The next 22 T cell receptor beta chains were all read from a single sample in a study of shared clonotypes between healthy human individuals. The protocol was immunoSEQ multiplex PCR, while the TCRdb copy is restricted to in-frame clones and leaves out a portion. This table has 600,000 to 700,000 clones, less than 80% appearing once. Sequenced material: memory CD4+ T cells sorted from blood. Stated subset: CD45RA-negative fraction. These receptors came from a woman aged 25 to 45 in good health.

In DNA, the CDR3 is TGCGCCAGCACCCTAAACCGGAGGGGAGGCCAAGAGACCCAGTACTTC. Amino acids: CASTLNRRGGQETQYF. The V gene is TRBV23-1, the J gene TRBJ2-5; D might be TRBD2 (6 bases). TRBV23-1 is classed as an ORF, of uncertain function. The CDR3 length is 16 residues. Trimming took off 7 bases at V and 1 base at J, with 19 bases between the two ends.

The V gene is TRBV2, the J gene TRBJ1-2, with D maybe TRBD1 (6 bases). V was pared by 3 bases and J by 8 bases, with 19 bases between. The CDR3 length is 15 residues. Germline lookup yields CDR1 SNHLY and CDR2 FYNNEI. The CDR3 region has the DNA TGTGCCAGCAGTGAGAGGAGGGGGGCGGATAGGGGCTACACCTTC. Its protein is CASSERRGADRGYTF.

The chain uses TRBV4-1 and TRBJ2-1; 12 bases agree with TRBD2. This CDR3 has 19 residues. Losses at the gene ends were 0 bases for V and 10 bases for J; bases not matched to a gene: 16. Germline V gives CDR1 MGHRA, CDR2 YSYEKL. The CDR3 spells CASSQEVSVGLAGSGEQFF. The CDR3 coding sequence is TGCGCCAGCAGCCAAGAAGTATCAGTCGGACTAGCGGGATCCGGGGAGCAGTTCTTC.

This clone is a singleton in its sample. The chain employs TRBV6-6 and TRBJ2-7; D is perhaps TRBD1 or TRBD2 (5 bases each). V was trimmed by 11 bases and J by 5 bases, leaving 25 bases between them. The CDR3 spans 15 residues. From germline, CDR1 is MNHNY and CDR2 SVGAGI (reference sequence). The CDR3 here is CAAGRGTSVYDEQYF. The CDR3 nucleotides read TGTGCCGCAGGGAGAGGAACATCGGTCTACGACGAGCAGTACTTC.

J is TRBJ2-7 and V is TRBV27, with 8 nucleotides matching TRBD2. The CDR3 covers 15 residues. V shed 6 bases, J shed 2 bases, and the junction held 9 bases outside the gene matches. Germline CDR1 reads MNHEY; CDR2 reads SMNVEV (reference sequence). CDR3 bases: TGTGCCAGCAGAAAGGGCGGGAGGCGGCCCTACGAGCAGTACTTC. Residues: CASRKGGRRPYEQYF.

The chain recombines TRBV12-5 with TRBJ2-5; unclear D gene. CDR3 length equals 11 residues. CDR1 and CDR2 from the germline V gene are LGHNT and FRNRAP. V lost 3 bases and J 11 bases, leaving 10 bases between the germline ends. This CDR3 is CASGFMTPQYF. CDR3 DNA: TGTGCTAGTGGTTTCATGACCCCTCAGTACTTC. The full variable domain, with the rest looked up from reference TRBV12-5 and TRBJ2-5, is DARVTQTPRHKVTEMGQEVTMRCQPILGHNTVFWYRQTMMQGLELLAYFRNRAPLDDSGMPKDRFSAEMPDATLATLKIQPSEPRDSAVYFCASGFMTPQYFGPGTRLLVL.

This clone has a count of ten or more. J is TRBJ1-1 and V is TRBV29-1; D is possibly TRBD1 (6 bases). The germline V gene has CDR1 SQVTM and CDR2 ANQGSEA. There are 14 residues in the CDR3. V dropped 6 bases and J dropped 10 bases, with 24 bases sitting between them. The CDR3 bases are TGCAGCGTGGGACAAATTTACCCCGATGTTGGAGCTTTCTTT. This translates into CSVGQIYPDVGAFF.

This chain's CDR3 is CASKVGGYQPQHF. The DNA of the CDR3 is TGTGCCAGCAAGGTGGGGGGTTATCAGCCCCAGCATTTT. The genes are TRBV6-6 and TRBJ1-5; tentative D call: TRBD1 (5 bases). Per the germline V gene, CDR1 is MNHNY and CDR2 is SVGAGI (reference sequence). Trimming cost V 7 bases and J 5 bases, with 12 bases left between them. The CDR3 is made up of 13 amino acids.

In its sample, this clone was seen a few times. The chain recombines TRBV5-4 with TRBJ2-7; D is perhaps TRBD1 or TRBD2 (5 bases each). Germline V lookup: CDR1 SGHNT, CDR2 YYREEE (reference sequence). This CDR3 spans 17 amino acids. Trimming pared 0 bases from V and 4 bases from J, leaving 20 bases between. The CDR3 loop is CASSLDGASQKGYEQYF. CDR3 coding DNA: TGTGCCAGCAGCTTGGACGGGGCTAGCCAGAAGGGTTACGAGCAGTACTTC.

V gene TRBV7-7 combines with J gene TRBJ2-3; 15 nucleotides match TRBD2. J lost 3 bases, V lost 1 base, and 2 bases had no gene match. Germline assignment: CDR1 SSHAT and CDR2 FNYEAQ (reference sequence). This CDR3 has 17 residues. CDR3: CASSLGGLAGGTDTQYF. Here the CDR3 DNA reads TGTGCCAGCAGCTTAGGAGGACTAGCGGGAGGGACAGATACGCAGTATTTT.

J is TRBJ2-2 and V is TRBV6-5, with a possible D match to TRBD1 (6 bases). The CDR3 loop spans 15 amino acids. V lost 6 bases to trimming and J lost 0 bases, with 11 bases between them. Germline assignment: CDR1 MNHEY and CDR2 SVGAGI. The CDR3 spells CASRTGQTNTGELFF. In DNA, the CDR3 is TGTGCCAGCAGGACGGGACAAACGAACACCGGGGAGCTGTTTTTT.

This clone was recorded at least ten times. The chain joins TRBV9 to TRBJ2-3, with D perhaps matching TRBD2 (5 bases). This CDR3 has 14 amino acids. Germline CDR1 and CDR2: SGDLS and YYNGEE. Trimming stripped 4 bases from V and 6 bases from J, with 15 bases between. The CDR3 coding sequence is TGTGCCAGCAGCCTAACTAGAGTTAGGGATACGCAGTATTTT. It translates to CASSLTRVRDTQYF.

Note on this clone: This CDR3 is also generated by other DNA sequences in the sample. The chain joins TRBV28 to TRBJ2-3; D unresolved. In germline, CDR1 is MDHEN, CDR2 SYDVKM. V shed 5 bases and J shed 2 bases, with 5 bases lying between them. This CDR3 has 12 amino acids. The CDR3 DNA is TGTGCCAGCAGTGGGTACACAGATACGCAGTATTTT. This gives the protein CASSGYTDTQYF.

This chain connects TRBV10-3 to TRBJ2-7; 8 bases line up with TRBD1. This CDR3 spans 12 amino acids. Germline V lookup: CDR1 ENHRY, CDR2 SYGVKD. Trimming took 6 bases from V and 6 from J; bases not matched to a gene: 4. The CDR3 DNA follows: TGTGCCATCAGGGACAGGGTAGGCGAGCAGTACTTC. It specifies CAIRDRVGEQYF.

The chain employs TRBV15 and TRBJ2-7; D gene ambiguous. Germline V gene data show CDR1 as LNHNV and CDR2 as YYDKDF (reference sequence). V shed 4 bases and J shed 2 bases, with 9 bases lying between them. There are 13 residues in the CDR3. CDR3 sequence: CATSKDGTYEQYF. The CDR3 bases are TGTGCCACCAGCAAAGACGGAACCTACGAGCAGTACTTC.

The rearrangement uses TRBV6-4 and TRBJ1-4, with 7 bases lining up with TRBD1. Germline CDR1 is MRHNA and CDR2 is SNTAGT. Unmatched junction bases numbered 10, after V lost 4 bases and J lost 14 bases. The CDR3 is 13 residues long. The CDR3: CASSASTTGSLFF. CDR3 DNA sequence: TGTGCCAGCAGTGCCTCAACGACAGGGTCTCTGTTTTTT.

The chain is built from TRBV10-1 and TRBJ2-5, with a tentative D call TRBD2 (6 bases). The CDR3 consists of 13 residues. V gave up 0 bases and J gave up 11 bases, with 13 bases separating them. Germline V gives CDR1 WNHNN, CDR2 SYGVQD (reference sequence). This CDR3 is CASSESGGSEQYF. As DNA, the CDR3 is TGCGCCAGCAGTGAGTCAGGAGGGAGTGAGCAGTACTTC.

V and J are TRBV15 and TRBJ2-3; D is possibly TRBD1 (5 bases). The V end was cut by 6 bases, the J end by 6 bases, with 13 bases between. CDR1 and CDR2 from the germline V gene are LNHNV and YYDKDF (reference sequence). The CDR3 spans 13 residues. The CDR3 protein is CATSRQYRDTQYF. The DNA for the CDR3 is TGTGCCACCAGTAGACAGTACCGGGATACGCAGTATTTT.

About this clone: Different DNA sequences within this sample yield the same CDR3. V usage is TRBV28 and J usage is TRBJ2-5; D remains ambiguous. V was clipped by 6 bases and J by 5 bases, with 7 bases between them. The CDR3 extends over 11 amino acids. Looked up from germline, CDR1 is MDHEN and CDR2 is SYDVKM. The DNA of the CDR3 is TGTGCCAGCAGCCCCCTTGAGACCCAGTACTTC. This translates into CASSPLETQYF.

V and J are TRBV6-5 and TRBJ1-4, with D unclear. Trimming cost V 6 bases and J 3 bases, with 11 bases left between them. The V gene's germline CDR1 is MNHEY and CDR2 SVGAGI. CDR3 size: 14 residues. Written as DNA, the CDR3 is TGTGCCAGCAGGAAAGGATGGGCTAATGAAAAACTGTTTTTT. It is translated as CASRKGWANEKLFF.

The rearrangement joins TRBV28 to TRBJ2-7; 9 bases are a match to TRBD2. The CDR3 extends over 13 amino acids. J lost 2 bases, V lost 7 bases, and 3 bases had no gene match. Germline V lookup: CDR1 MDHEN, CDR2 SYDVKM. Here the CDR3 reads CASKAGGTYEQYF. The CDR3 DNA follows: TGTGCCAGCAAGGCGGGAGGGACCTACGAGCAGTACTTC.

The CDR3 region has the DNA TGTGCCAGCAGCTCCGCAGTAGGGACTGAAGCTTTCTTT. Translated, it gives CASSSAVGTEAFF. This chain joins TRBV9 and TRBJ1-1; no reliable D call. The CDR3 covers 13 residues. Germline V gene lookup returns CDR1 SGDLS and CDR2 YYNGEE. Deletions cut 4 bases from V and 5 bases from J, with 12 bases between.